The clone carrying this TCR beta chain was seen at least ten times. Its target is unknown. CDR1 SGHNT and CDR2 YYREEE come from the germline V gene (reference sequence). V lost 4 bases and J 10 bases, leaving 19 bases between the germline ends. The length of the CDR3 is 14 residues. This record comes from a study of spatial heterogeneity in lung cancer. Overall study results and limits: Counts of expanded intratumoral alpha and beta TCRs tracked tumor mutation counts.

Indicated time point: sample taken at primary tumor resection. TCRdb reanalysed the 5' RACE reads using MiXCR and keeps one entry per CDR3 protein. The sample has around 13,000 distinct CDR3 sequences, 4.5% to 6.5% seen once; the top ten hold around 35%. This TCR was recovered from a male donor with early-stage non-small cell lung cancer. Sample: lung tumor tissue, taken at surgery. The chain has TRBV5-4 and TRBJ2-3, with a possible D match to TRBD2 (6 bases). The CDR3 sequence is CASSIGLLGGAQYF. CDR3 DNA sequence: TGTGCCAGCAGCATCGGACTGCTGGGAGGTGCGCAGTATTTT.